This TCR beta chain was documented in a study of T cell responses to AZD1222 COVID-19 vaccine. Study-wide points: Donors in the cohort were predominantly white British and more often female, and clonal diversity was possibly underestimated.

Note on this clone: Its antigen is as yet unknown.

V gave up 0 bases and J gave up 6 bases, with 14 bases separating them. Looked up from germline, CDR1 is SGHTA and CDR2 is FQGNSA. The CDR3 extends over 15 amino acids. TCRdb's table, derived via immunoSEQ multiplex PCR, lists solely in-frame clones and lacks some. This sample has just over 90,000 clones, with 75% to 90% found just once. The sample consisted of peripheral blood, taken 28 days after the second AZD1222 dose. The chain links TRBV7-2 to TRBJ1-2; no firm D call. The sequence came from an adult who received the AZD1222 COVID-19 vaccine. CDR3 amino acids: CASSLAAGSGNGYTF. The CDR3 nucleotides read TGTGCCAGCAGCTTAGCGGCTGGCAGTGGGAATGGCTACACCTTC.